The present T cell receptor (beta chain) was sequenced within a study of T cell repertoires in cytomegalovirus infection. Study summary: TCR beta signatures that were public indicated CMV infection and matching HLA type.

Overall study findings and caveats: Accumulated public TCR beta family frequency recognized individuals carrying CMV together with the relevant HLA. Dominating the ex vivo response were TCR beta clonotypes that were CMV-specific and HLA-C-restricted.

This clonotype was picked up a small number of times. Its antigen is as yet unknown. TCRdb passed the reads through MiXCR, listing each CDR3 protein once. In the table there are about 310,000 distinct CDR3 sequences, 17% of which are singletons. The length of the CDR3 is 15 residues. Trimming at V came to 5 bases and at J to 2 bases, leaving 8 bases not matched to a gene. From germline, CDR1 is MNHEY and CDR2 SVGAGI. This chain links TRBV6-5 with TRBJ1-2, with 7 bases aligning to TRBD1. The receptor was derived from a human donor in good health (CMV status not recorded). Some clones in this sample may be carry-over from other donors' samples. The sample taken for sequencing was PBMCs. CDR3 sequence (DNA): TGTGCCAGCAGTACAACAGGGGTTCCCAACTATGGCTACACCTTC. Translation gives CASSTTGVPNYGYTF.